Presented here are 6 T cell receptor beta chains from one specimen sequenced in a study of control samples from healthy donors and cancer patients. Method: immunoSEQ multiplex PCR; TCRdb's copy keeps in-frame clones and lacks some. The data hold about 55,000 clones, with approximately 95% observed a single time. Sequencing was performed on blood. These TCRs come from a woman younger than 45 in good health.

This chain uses TRBV28 with TRBJ1-3; the D gene is possibly TRBD1 (5 bases). Per germline, CDR1 MDHEN and CDR2 SYDVKM. The CDR3 is made up of 14 amino acids. V lost 7 bases and J 0 bases, leaving 10 bases between the germline ends. The CDR3 DNA follows: TGTGCCAGCACCCATAGGGGCTCTGGAAACACCATATATTTT. The encoded protein is CASTHRGSGNTIYF.

As to this clone: Different DNA sequences within this sample yield the same CDR3. CDR3 in amino acids: CASGWGGGANVLTF. For the CDR3, the DNA is TGTGCCAGCGGGTGGGGTGGCGGGGCCAACGTCCTGACTTTC. The rearrangement links TRBV28 to TRBJ2-6; D not resolved. Trimming took 8 bases from V and 4 from J, leaving 12 bases between them. Germline CDR1 MDHEN, CDR2 SYDVKM. The CDR3 consists of 14 residues.

The genes are TRBV7-9 and TRBJ2-2, with 8 bases fitting TRBD2. This CDR3 is 16 amino acids long. Germline V lookup: CDR1 SEHNR, CDR2 FQNEAQ (reference sequence). With V trimmed by 5 bases and J by 2 bases, 7 bases remained unmatched. The CDR3: CASSRGSGSNTGELFF. The CDR3 DNA sequence: TGTGCCAGCAGCCGGGGGAGCGGGAGTAACACCGGGGAGCTGTTTTTT.

V is TRBV10-1 and J is TRBJ2-7; D might be TRBD1 or TRBD2, each matching 5 bases. CDR1 and CDR2 from the germline V gene are WNHNN and SYGVQD (reference sequence). V lost 4 bases, J lost 7 bases, and 14 bases lay in between. The CDR3 has 13 amino acids. CDR3 DNA sequence: TGCGCCAGCAGTGCGCGGACATCGGGGGAGCAGTACTTC. This encodes CASSARTSGEQYF.

J is TRBJ2-1 and V is TRBV7-2, with D maybe TRBD1 (7 bases). This CDR3 is 13 amino acids long. The V end was cut by 3 bases, the J end by 8 bases, with 11 bases between. Germline CDR1 and CDR2: SGHTA and FQGNSA. The CDR3: CASSFRGVDEQFF. The DNA for the CDR3 is TGTGCCAGCAGCTTCAGGGGGGTCGATGAGCAGTTCTTC.

The V call is TRBV2, the J call TRBJ1-1, with unresolved D. The germline gives CDR1 SNHLY, CDR2 FYNNEI. CDR3 size: 12 residues. Deletions cut 10 bases from V and 1 base from J, with 10 bases between. The CDR3 is CATLDKNTEAFF. The DNA of the CDR3 is TGTGCCACCCTAGACAAGAACACTGAAGCTTTCTTT.